The following is a T cell receptor beta chain sequence with its context. This sample is part of a study of blood T cell repertoires in COVID-19. Looking at the study overall: COVID-19 samples collected from the United States, Italy and Spain covered acute and convalescent phases. T cells, B-cell-depleted T cells, or PBMCs supplied cDNA or gDNA.

In the original workflow: Nucleated cell counts were estimated from reference gene primer amplification. Sequencing used immunoSEQ multiplex PCR; TCRdb keeps in-frame clones, though not all of them. From that table come the V and J calls and clone size; the DNA was used to work out D and trimming. The sample carries 400,000 to 450,000 clones, 86% recorded once. Losses at the gene ends were 1 base for V and 2 bases for J; bases not matched to a gene: 1. Germline CDR1 and CDR2: MDHEN and SYDVKM. The CDR3 covers 14 residues. Input material: peripheral blood. This TCR was sampled from a woman aged 25 to 39 with active or convalescent COVID-19. V is TRBV28 and J is TRBJ1-2, with TRBD1 identical over 7 bases. The CDR3 nucleotides are TGTGCCAGCAGTTTATCAGGGGGGAACTATGGCTACACCTTC. This encodes CASSLSGGNYGYTF.